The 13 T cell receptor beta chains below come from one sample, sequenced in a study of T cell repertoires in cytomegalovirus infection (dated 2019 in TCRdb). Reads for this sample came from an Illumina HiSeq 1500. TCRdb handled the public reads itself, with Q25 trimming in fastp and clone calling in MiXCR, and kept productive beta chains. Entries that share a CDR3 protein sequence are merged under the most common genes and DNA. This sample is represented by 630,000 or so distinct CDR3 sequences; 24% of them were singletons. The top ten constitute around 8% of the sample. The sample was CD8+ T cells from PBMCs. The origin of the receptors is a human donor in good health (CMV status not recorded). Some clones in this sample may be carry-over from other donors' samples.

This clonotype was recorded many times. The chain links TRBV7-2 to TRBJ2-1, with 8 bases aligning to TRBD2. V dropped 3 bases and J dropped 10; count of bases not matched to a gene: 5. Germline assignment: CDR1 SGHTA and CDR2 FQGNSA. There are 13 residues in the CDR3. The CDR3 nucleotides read TGTGCCAGCAGCTTCTCCGGGGGGGCAGAGCAGTTCTTC. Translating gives CASSFSGGAEQFF.

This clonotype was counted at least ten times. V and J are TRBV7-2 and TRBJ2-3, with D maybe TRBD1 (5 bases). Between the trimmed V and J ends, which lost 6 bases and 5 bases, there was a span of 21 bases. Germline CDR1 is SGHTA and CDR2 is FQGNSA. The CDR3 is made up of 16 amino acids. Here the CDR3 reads CASSQLMGQVEDTQYF. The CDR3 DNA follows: TGTGCCAGCAGTCAATTAATGGGGCAGGTAGAAGATACGCAGTATTTT.

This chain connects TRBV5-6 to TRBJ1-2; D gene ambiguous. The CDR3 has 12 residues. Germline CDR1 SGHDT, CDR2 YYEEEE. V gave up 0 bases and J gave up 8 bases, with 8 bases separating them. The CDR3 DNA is TGTGCCAGCAGCTTGGATCATATCGGCTACACCTTC. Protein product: CASSLDHIGYTF. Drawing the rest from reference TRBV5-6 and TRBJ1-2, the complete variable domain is DAGVTQSPTHLIKTRGQQVTLRCSPKSGHDTVSWYQQALGQGPQFIFQYYEEEERQRGNFPDRFSGHQFPNYSSELNVNALLLGDSALYLCASSLDHIGYTFGSGTRLTVV.

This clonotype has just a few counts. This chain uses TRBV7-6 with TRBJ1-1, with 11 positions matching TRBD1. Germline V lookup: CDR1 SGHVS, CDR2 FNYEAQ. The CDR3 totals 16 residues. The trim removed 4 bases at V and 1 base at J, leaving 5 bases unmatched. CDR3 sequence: CASSSGQGAGNTEAFF. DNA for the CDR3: TGTGCCAGCAGCTCAGGACAGGGGGCCGGGAACACTGAAGCTTTCTTT.

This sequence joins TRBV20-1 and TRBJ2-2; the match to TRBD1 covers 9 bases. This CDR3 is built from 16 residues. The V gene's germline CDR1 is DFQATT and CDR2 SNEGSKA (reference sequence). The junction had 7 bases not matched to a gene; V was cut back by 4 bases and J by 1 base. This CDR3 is CSATDPGQGNTGELFF. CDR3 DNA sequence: TGCAGTGCTACTGATCCGGGACAGGGGAACACCGGGGAGCTGTTTTTT.

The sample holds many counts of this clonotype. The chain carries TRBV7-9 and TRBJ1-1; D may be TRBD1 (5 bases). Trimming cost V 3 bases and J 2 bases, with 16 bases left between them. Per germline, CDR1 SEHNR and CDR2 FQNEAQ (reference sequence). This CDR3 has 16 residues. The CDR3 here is CASSFLETGGNTEAFF. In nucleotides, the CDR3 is TGTGCCAGCAGCTTCCTAGAGACTGGGGGTAACACTGAAGCTTTCTTT.

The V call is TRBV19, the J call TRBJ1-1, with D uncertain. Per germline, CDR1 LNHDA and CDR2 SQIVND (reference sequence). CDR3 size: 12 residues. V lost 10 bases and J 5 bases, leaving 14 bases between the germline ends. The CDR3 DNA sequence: TGTGCCACCCGGACGGGTTGGACTGAAGCTTTCTTT. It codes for CATRTGWTEAFF. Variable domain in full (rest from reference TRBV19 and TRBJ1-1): DGGITQSPKYLFRKEGQNVTLSCEQNLNHDAMYWYRQDPGQGLRLIYYSQIVNDFQKGDIAEGYSVSREKKESFPLTVTSAQKNPTAFYLCATRTGWTEAFFGQGTRLTVV.

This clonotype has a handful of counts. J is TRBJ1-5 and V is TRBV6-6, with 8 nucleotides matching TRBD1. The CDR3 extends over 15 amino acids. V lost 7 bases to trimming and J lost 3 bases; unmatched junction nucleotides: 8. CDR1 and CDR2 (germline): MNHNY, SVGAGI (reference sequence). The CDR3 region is CASNPDRAINQPQHF. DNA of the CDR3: TGTGCCAGCAATCCGGACAGGGCAATCAATCAGCCCCAGCATTTT.

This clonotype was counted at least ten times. Here the CDR3 DNA reads TGTGCCAGCAGCCCCGACGGCGCCATCGAGCAGTACTTC. Its translation is CASSPDGAIEQYF. J is TRBJ2-7 and V is TRBV7-2; D unclear. CDR3 size: 13 residues. Per the germline V gene, CDR1 is SGHTA and CDR2 is FQGNSA. The ends were cut back, 5 bases at V and 6 bases at J, with 14 bases in the middle.

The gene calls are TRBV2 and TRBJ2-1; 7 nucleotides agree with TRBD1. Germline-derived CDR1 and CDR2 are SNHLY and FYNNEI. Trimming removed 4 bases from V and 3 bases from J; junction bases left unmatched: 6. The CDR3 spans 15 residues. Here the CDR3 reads CASSVDRANYNEQFF. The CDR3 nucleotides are TGTGCCAGCAGTGTCGACAGGGCTAACTACAATGAGCAGTTCTTC.

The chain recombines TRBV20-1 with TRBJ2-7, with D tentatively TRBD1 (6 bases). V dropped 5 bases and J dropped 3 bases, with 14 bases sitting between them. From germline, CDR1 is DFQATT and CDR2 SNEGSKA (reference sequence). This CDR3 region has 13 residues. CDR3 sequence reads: CSALGTSSYEQYV. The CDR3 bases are TGCAGTGCTCTCGGGACAAGTAGCTACGAGCAGTACGTC.

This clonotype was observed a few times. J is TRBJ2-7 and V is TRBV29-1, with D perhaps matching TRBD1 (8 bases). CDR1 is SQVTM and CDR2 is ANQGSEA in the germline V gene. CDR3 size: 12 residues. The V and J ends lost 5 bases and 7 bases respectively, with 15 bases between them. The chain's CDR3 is CSVIGQGGEQYV. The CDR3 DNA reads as TGCAGCGTTATCGGACAGGGAGGGGAGCAGTACGTC.

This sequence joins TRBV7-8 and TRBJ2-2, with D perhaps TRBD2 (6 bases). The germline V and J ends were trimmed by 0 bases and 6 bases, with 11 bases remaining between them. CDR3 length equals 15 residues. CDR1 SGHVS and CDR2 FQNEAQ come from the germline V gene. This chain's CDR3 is CASSLAGGEAGELFF. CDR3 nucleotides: TGTGCCAGCAGCTTAGCGGGCGGGGAGGCCGGGGAGCTGTTTTTT. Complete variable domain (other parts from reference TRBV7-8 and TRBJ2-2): GAGVSQSPRYKVAKRGQDVALRCDPISGHVSLFWYQQALGQGPEFLTYFQNEAQLDKSGLPSDRFFAERPEGSVSTLKIQRTQQEDSAVYLCASSLAGGEAGELFFGEGSRLTVL.